This is a list of T cell receptor beta chains from one sample in a study of cytomegalovirus exposure and HLA in healthy donors. Clones were read by immunoSEQ multiplex PCR, and TCRdb kept only the in-frame ones, dropping some. Seen here are 180,000 or so clones, roughly 77% observed once, and the top ten hold approximately 2%. Material for sequencing was PBMCs. The receptor source for this set is a woman in her 30s in good health and CMV-seronegative. Both conserved end residues are part of each CDR3. Fields, in order: D gene, V gene, clone size, J gene, CDR3 DNA, CDR3 protein. A D gene is named only where the DNA matches it firmly. Only some rows state a clone size, as once, few, many or a class for expanded clones.

>.|TRBV11-2|.|TRBJ2-4
TGTGCCAGCAGCTTAGTAGGGGGTAGGGACATTCAGTACTTC
CASSLVGGRDIQYF
>TRBD1|TRBV5-1|.|TRBJ2-5
TGCGCCAGCAGACCGACAGGGCCCCAAGAGACCCAGTACTTC
CASRPTGPQETQYF
>.|TRBV5-1|.|TRBJ2-3
TGCGCCAGCAGCTTGGACAACACAGATACGCAGTATTTT
CASSLDNTDTQYF
>TRBD1|TRBV15|once|TRBJ1-1
TGTGCCACCAGGGGACAGGGGAACACTGAAGCTTTCTTT
CATRGQGNTEAFF
>.|TRBV30|.|TRBJ1-3
TGTGCCTGGACACCAGGGACTGGAAACACCATATATTTT
CAWTPGTGNTIYF
>TRBD1|TRBV7-9|once|TRBJ2-3
TGTGCCAGCAGCTCGGGACAGGGGATGGCTACCTTC
CASSSGQGMATF
>TRBD1|TRBV29-1|once|TRBJ1-2
TGCAGCGTGGGGGGGACAGGGAACTATGGCTACACCTTC
CSVGGTGNYGYTF
>.|TRBV7-6|.|TRBJ2-2
TGTGCCAGCAGCCCACGGGACACCTTCACCGGGGAGCTGTTTTTT
CASSPRDTFTGELFF
>.|TRBV27|.|TRBJ2-3
TGTGCCAGCAGTTTTGGGGCCCAACATACAGATACGCAGTATTTT
CASSFGAQHTDTQYF
>.|TRBV18|.|TRBJ2-1
TGTGCCAGCTCACCTATGACTAGATCCTACAATGAGCAGTTCTTC
CASSPMTRSYNEQFF
>TRBD1|TRBV15|.|TRBJ1-3
TGTGCCACCAGCAGTACGAAGGGACAGGGGGCTGCTGGAAACACCATATATTTT
CATSSTKGQGAAGNTIYF
>.|TRBV11-2|.|TRBJ2-5
TGTGCCAGCAGCTTCCGACAGATTCAAGAGACCCAGTACTTC
CASSFRQIQETQYF
>.|TRBV12-5|.|TRBJ2-1
TGTGCTAGTGGTTTGACGATGCGACCGGGGTTGAGATACAATGAGCAGTTCTTC
CASGLTMRPGLRYNEQFF
>.|TRBV6-6|.|TRBJ2-7
TGTGCCAGCAGACACAATCCTAGTTACGGCTCCTACGAGCAGTACTTC
CASRHNPSYGSYEQYF
>.|TRBV7-9|once|TRBJ1-4
TGTGCCAGCAGCTTATATGACGCGGATGAAAAACTGTTTTTT
CASSLYDADEKLFF
>TRBD1|TRBV19|.|TRBJ2-7
TGTGCCAGTAGTATCGGACAGGGGGCTCGTTACGAGCAGTACTTC
CASSIGQGARYEQYF
>.|TRBV15|.|TRBJ1-1
TGTGCCACCAGCCGTCGGGTTACGGCTGACACTGAAGCTTTCTTT
CATSRRVTADTEAFF
>.|TRBV7-5|.|TRBJ2-5
TGTGCCAGAAGCCCCTACGGGGGGCGAGAGACCCAGTACTTC
CARSPYGGRETQYF
>.|TRBV15|once|TRBJ2-5
TGTGCCACCAGTCCATCCCAAGAGACCCAGTACTTC
CATSPSQETQYF
>.|TRBV1|.|TRBJ1-5
TGCACCAGAATACGAAACCCGGGGCAGCCCCAGCATTTT
CTRIRNPGQPQHF
>TRBD2|TRBV7-2|few|TRBJ2-7
TGTGCCAGCAGCTTGGGACTAGCTTACGAGCAGTACTTC
CASSLGLAYEQYF
>.|TRBV9|.|TRBJ1-6
TGTGCCAGCAGCGTAGGTTCAGGCTGGTCACCCCTCCACTTT
CASSVGSGWSPLHF
>TRBD2|TRBV7-2|.|TRBJ2-1
TGTGCCAGCAGCTTAGCCCCCACTAGCGGGGGCTCCTACAATGAGCAGTTCTTC
CASSLAPTSGGSYNEQFF
>TRBD1|TRBV7-7|.|TRBJ2-7
TGTGCTAGCAGCTTAGGACAGGGGGCTAACTACGAGCAGTACTTC
CASSLGQGANYEQYF
>TRBD1|TRBV6-1|.|TRBJ2-7
TGTGCCAGCACCTGGACAGGAGTACGAGAGCAGTACTTC
CASTWTGVREQYF
>.|TRBV21-1|few|TRBJ2-1
TGTGCCAGCAGCAAAGGGTTGAGGGCGGGGGGGCTAAATGAGCAGTTCTTC
CASSKGLRAGGLNEQFF
>.|TRBV12-2|few|TRBJ2-5
TGTGCAAGTCGCTTAGCAGCTTGCGGGGGGGCCCCAGAGACCCAGTACTTC
CASRLAACGGAPETQYF
>.|TRBV7-2|.|TRBJ2-6
TGTGCCAGCAGCTCCAGGTACAGGGTATCTGGGGCCAACGTCCTGACTTTC
CASSSRYRVSGANVLTF
>.|TRBV4-1|once|TRBJ2-7
TGCGCCAGCAGCCAAGGGATGGGGCCAGGGATCACTCCCTACGAGCAGTACTTC
CASSQGMGPGITPYEQYF
>TRBD1|TRBV19|.|TRBJ1-5
TGTGCCAGTATCCAAGCTTCAGGGGGCTGGGGCAATCAGCCCCAGCATTTT
CASIQASGGWGNQPQHF
>.|TRBV9|few|TRBJ1-3
TGTGCCAGCAGCCATGGCGGTACTGGAAACACCATATATTTT
CASSHGGTGNTIYF